This TCR beta chain was found in a study of T cell repertoires in cytomegalovirus infection. Study outcomes and limitations: Identification of carriers of CMV plus the relevant HLA was achieved through cumulative public TCR beta family frequency. The response measured ex vivo was dominated by TCR beta clonotypes (HLA-C-restricted and CMV-specific).

To note about this clonotype: Its cognate antigen is unknown.

This CDR3 region has 15 residues. After removal of 1 base from V and 0 bases from J, the junction contained 1 base not matched to a gene. Per the germline V gene, CDR1 is SQVTM and CDR2 is ANQGSEA. TCRdb independently ran MiXCR on the reads; one entry per CDR3 protein. The sample records some 350,000 distinct CDR3 sequences, nearly 35% being singletons. V gene TRBV29-1 combines with J gene TRBJ2-1; 9 bases map to TRBD2. This material consisted of cultured PBMCs, taken from culture after CMV antigen stimulation. The sequence came from a human donor in good health (CMV status not recorded). Some clones in this sample may be carry-over from other donors' samples. CDR3 nucleotide sequence: TGCAGCGTTGAAGGTAGCGGGAGCTCCTACAATGAGCAGTTCTTC. Its protein is CSVEGSGSSYNEQFF.